Listed below are T cell receptor beta chains from one sample, sequenced in a study of cytomegalovirus exposure and HLA in healthy donors. Generated by immunoSEQ multiplex PCR, the TCRdb table keeps only in-frame clones and is missing some. The data contain tens of thousands of clones, 75% to 80% of them singletons. Sequencing used PBMCs. These receptors all stem from a middle-aged man in good health and CMV-seronegative. Both conserved end residues are part of each CDR3. D genes are given only for firm matches. Clone size is shown for a subset of rows, as once, few, many or a class of expanded clone.

DNA: TGTGCCAGCAGCTTAGGTCTACCAACCGACGAGCAGTACTTC
CDR3: CASSLGLPTDEQYF
V: TRBV7-9
D: NA
J: TRBJ2-7
size: NA

DNA: TGTGCCATCAGCAGTGGGGGGAACGGGGCCAACGTCCTGACTTTC
CDR3: CAISSGGNGANVLTF
V: TRBV10-3
D: NA
J: TRBJ2-6
size: NA

DNA: TGTGCCAGCAGCTGGGGGGGGGATCAGCCCCAGCATTTT
CDR3: CASSWGGDQPQHF
V: TRBV7-9
D: NA
J: TRBJ1-5
size: NA

DNA: TGTGCCAGCAGCCAAGCCGGGTTTACCTACGAGCAGTACTTC
CDR3: CASSQAGFTYEQYF
V: TRBV4-2
D: NA
J: TRBJ2-7
size: NA

DNA: TGCAGCGCCGCGAAGCCAGGGAATCGTGAGACCCAGTACTTC
CDR3: CSAAKPGNRETQYF
V: TRBV29-1
D: NA
J: TRBJ2-5
size: NA

DNA: TGCGCCAGCAGTAACCAGGGGTACACTGAAGCTTTCTTT
CDR3: CASSNQGYTEAFF
V: TRBV5-1
D: NA
J: TRBJ1-1
size: NA

DNA: TGTGCCTGGAACGTAGCTAACTATGGCTACACCTTC
CDR3: CAWNVANYGYTF
V: TRBV30
D: NA
J: TRBJ1-2
size: NA

DNA: TGCAGTGGGTTGGCGGCCAATGAGCAGTTCTTC
CDR3: CSGLAANEQFF
V: TRBV20-1
D: NA
J: TRBJ2-1
size: NA

DNA: TGTGCCAGCAGCTTGGGGGCCAATCAGCCCCAGCATTTT
CDR3: CASSLGANQPQHF
V: TRBV7-6
D: NA
J: TRBJ1-5
size: NA

DNA: TGTGCCAGCAGACAGACCGGGACAGCCTATGGCTACACCTTC
CDR3: CASRQTGTAYGYTF
V: TRBV28
D: TRBD1
J: TRBJ1-2
size: few

DNA: TGTGCCAGCAGCTTTAGAGGGACAGGGGTATACGAGCAGTACTTC
CDR3: CASSFRGTGVYEQYF
V: TRBV5-6
D: TRBD1
J: TRBJ2-7
size: NA

DNA: TGCGCCAGCAGCCAAGAAAGAGCTAGCGGGATCTCAGCTTCTGGGGCCAACGTCCTGACTTTC
CDR3: CASSQERASGISASGANVLTF
V: TRBV4-1
D: TRBD2
J: TRBJ2-6
size: NA

DNA: TGTGCCAGCAGTGTAAGTAGCAAATACGAGCAGTACTTC
CDR3: CASSVSSKYEQYF
V: TRBV2
D: NA
J: TRBJ2-7
size: NA

DNA: TGTGCCAGCAGCTTGGCCGCAGGTGTTGACGGCTACACCTTC
CDR3: CASSLAAGVDGYTF
V: TRBV5-4
D: NA
J: TRBJ1-2
size: NA

DNA: TGTGCCAGCAGTTCAGGTCCGAGAAACACCATATATTTT
CDR3: CASSSGPRNTIYF
V: TRBV27
D: NA
J: TRBJ1-3
size: NA

DNA: TGTGCCAGCAGCTTGAGACAGGGGGCGAGGACTGAAGCTTTCTTT
CDR3: CASSLRQGARTEAFF
V: TRBV7-2
D: TRBD1
J: TRBJ1-1
size: NA

DNA: TGTGCCAGCTCATCACTAGCGGGAGGGCCTGGGGAGCAGTTCTTC
CDR3: CASSSLAGGPGEQFF
V: TRBV18
D: TRBD2
J: TRBJ2-1
size: NA

DNA: TGTGCCAGCTCACCGGGACAGAGAAAATACGAGCAGTACTTC
CDR3: CASSPGQRKYEQYF
V: TRBV18
D: TRBD1
J: TRBJ2-7
size: NA

DNA: TGTGCCAGCGGGGGCAGCGCGTACAATGAGCAGTTCTTC
CDR3: CASGGSAYNEQFF
V: TRBV7-2
D: NA
J: TRBJ2-1
size: few

DNA: TGTGCCAGCAGTTCCCTCGAAGAGACCCAGTACTTC
CDR3: CASSSLEETQYF
V: TRBV6-5
D: NA
J: TRBJ2-5
size: few

DNA: TGTGCCAGCAGTCGGGACACCACCTACGAGCAGTACTTC
CDR3: CASSRDTTYEQYF
V: TRBV6-5
D: NA
J: TRBJ2-7
size: few

DNA: TGTGCCAGCAGCCAAGGGGGGACTAGCGGGAGCAGAGACACAGATACGCAGTATTTT
CDR3: CASSQGGTSGSRDTDTQYF
V: TRBV4-2
D: TRBD2
J: TRBJ2-3
size: few

DNA: TGTGCCAGCAGCTCAAGGACAGGGTGGCCCGGGGAGCTGTTTTTT
CDR3: CASSSRTGWPGELFF
V: TRBV13
D: TRBD1
J: TRBJ2-2
size: NA

DNA: TGTGCCAGCAGCTTTAGACAGGGGAGCACAGATACGCAGTATTTT
CDR3: CASSFRQGSTDTQYF
V: TRBV9
D: TRBD1
J: TRBJ2-3
size: once

DNA: TGTGCCACCCGGGGGGAGGGCATATCCTACGAGCAGTACTTC
CDR3: CATRGEGISYEQYF
V: TRBV10-3
D: TRBD2
J: TRBJ2-7
size: few

DNA: TGTGCCCCTCAGCCTAAAGGGACAGGGAAGAAGCGTGGGGACAATGAGCAGTTCTTC
CDR3: CAPQPKGTGKKRGDNEQFF
V: TRBV28
D: TRBD1
J: TRBJ2-1
size: NA

DNA: TGTGCCTGGAGGGACCCGAGGGCTAGCGGGAGTACAGATACGCAGTATTTT
CDR3: CAWRDPRASGSTDTQYF
V: TRBV30
D: TRBD2
J: TRBJ2-3
size: few

DNA: TGTGCCACCAGCAGGATAGGGGGCTCTGGGGCCAACGTCCTGACTTTC
CDR3: CATSRIGGSGANVLTF
V: TRBV15
D: NA
J: TRBJ2-6
size: NA

DNA: TGTGCCAGCAGCTTTTCAGGTTGGGACACTGAAGCTTTCTTT
CDR3: CASSFSGWDTEAFF
V: TRBV7-2
D: NA
J: TRBJ1-1
size: NA

DNA: TGTGCCAGCAGCCAAGATCCTGGACAGAGTATTAACTATGGCTACACCTTC
CDR3: CASSQDPGQSINYGYTF
V: TRBV4-2
D: NA
J: TRBJ1-2
size: NA

DNA: TGTGCCAGACTGGAGTTACGAGTTAGTTGGGAGTTGTTTAATCAGCCCCAGCATTTT
CDR3: CARLELRVSWELFNQPQHF
V: TRBV5-3
D: NA
J: TRBJ1-5
size: once

DNA: TGTGCCAGTAGTAAAGAGACAGTTGCCGGAAACACCATATATTTT
CDR3: CASSKETVAGNTIYF
V: TRBV19
D: NA
J: TRBJ1-3
size: NA

DNA: TGCGCCAGCAGCCCAGAGTTAGCGGGAGCCCAAGAGACCCAGTACTTC
CDR3: CASSPELAGAQETQYF
V: TRBV4-3
D: TRBD2
J: TRBJ2-5
size: NA

DNA: TGTGCCTGGAGTGTACCCCCGGGTGGTTGGAATACGCAGTATTTT
CDR3: CAWSVPPGGWNTQYF
V: TRBV30
D: NA
J: TRBJ2-3
size: NA

DNA: TGTGCCAGTACCCCGACAGGGTATAGCAATCAGCCCCAGCATTTT
CDR3: CASTPTGYSNQPQHF
V: TRBV19
D: TRBD1
J: TRBJ1-5
size: NA

DNA: TGTGCCAGCAGCTTTGTGGGAGGACTCCAAGAGACCCAGTACTTC
CDR3: CASSFVGGLQETQYF
V: TRBV5-4
D: NA
J: TRBJ2-5
size: NA

DNA: TGTGCCAGCAGACCCCAAACCACAGGGTGGACCGGGGAGCTGTTTTTT
CDR3: CASRPQTTGWTGELFF
V: TRBV28
D: NA
J: TRBJ2-2
size: NA

DNA: TGTGCCAGCAGGATAGGTAGGGGGAGCGAGCAGTACTTC
CDR3: CASRIGRGSEQYF
V: TRBV28
D: NA
J: TRBJ2-7
size: few

DNA: TGTGCCAGCAGCCCGCGGGAAAGGGCTTTCTTT
CDR3: CASSPRERAFF
V: TRBV7-2
D: NA
J: TRBJ1-1
size: NA

DNA: TGTGCCAGCAGCTCAGGGGGTACCAGAAACACCATATATTTT
CDR3: CASSSGGTRNTIYF
V: TRBV5-4
D: TRBD1
J: TRBJ1-3
size: NA

DNA: TGTGCCAGTAGTATTCGAGGACAGGGGTTGTTCGGCAATGAGCAGTTCTTC
CDR3: CASSIRGQGLFGNEQFF
V: TRBV19
D: TRBD1
J: TRBJ2-1
size: NA

DNA: TGTGCCACCAGCAGAGGGGAGGGTTCTGGGGCCAACGTCCTGACTTTC
CDR3: CATSRGEGSGANVLTF
V: TRBV15
D: TRBD2
J: TRBJ2-6
size: NA

DNA: TGTGCCTGGATAAGCGGAGCCTACGAGCAGTACTTC
CDR3: CAWISGAYEQYF
V: TRBV30
D: NA
J: TRBJ2-7
size: few

DNA: TGTGCCAGCAGTTTGGGACAGGGAAGCCACGAGCAGTACTTC
CDR3: CASSLGQGSHEQYF
V: TRBV28
D: TRBD1
J: TRBJ2-7
size: NA

DNA: TGTGCCAGCAGCTTAACGCGGGGCCCTCCTGGGGAGACCCAGTACTTC
CDR3: CASSLTRGPPGETQYF
V: TRBV7-3
D: NA
J: TRBJ2-5
size: NA

DNA: TGTGCCAGCAGCCAAGATGACGGGGTGGGTGGCTACACCTTC
CDR3: CASSQDDGVGGYTF
V: TRBV14
D: NA
J: TRBJ1-2
size: NA

DNA: TGTGCCAGCAGCTTAGGAACCAGGGGCCACAGGGCTTTCTTT
CDR3: CASSLGTRGHRAFF
V: TRBV11-3
D: NA
J: TRBJ1-1
size: few

DNA: TGTGCCAGCAGCGCTCGAGCTGAGCAGTTCTTC
CDR3: CASSARAEQFF
V: TRBV7-9
D: NA
J: TRBJ2-1
size: NA

DNA: TGTGCCAGTAGCCCACAGGGGGCTATTCCTCAGCCCCAGCATTTT
CDR3: CASSPQGAIPQPQHF
V: TRBV19
D: TRBD1
J: TRBJ1-5
size: once

DNA: TGTGCCAGTAGTATGGAGGACCCCACAGATACGCAGTATTTT
CDR3: CASSMEDPTDTQYF
V: TRBV19
D: NA
J: TRBJ2-3
size: NA

DNA: TGTGCCAGCAGCTTACTAGTAGCCAGGGTAGGGATCACTGAAGCTTTCTTT
CDR3: CASSLLVARVGITEAFF
V: TRBV7-8
D: NA
J: TRBJ1-1
size: NA

DNA: TGCGCCAGCAGAGCGGGACTAGCGGGAGCTGGGGAGCTGTTTTTT
CDR3: CASRAGLAGAGELFF
V: TRBV10-2
D: TRBD2
J: TRBJ2-2
size: NA

DNA: TGCGCCAGCAGCTTGGAAAGCACCCGGGAGACCCAGTACTTC
CDR3: CASSLESTRETQYF
V: TRBV5-1
D: NA
J: TRBJ2-5
size: NA

DNA: TGTGCCAGCAGACCGGACAGGGGCAATTCACCCCTCCACTTT
CDR3: CASRPDRGNSPLHF
V: TRBV6-6
D: TRBD1
J: TRBJ1-6
size: NA

DNA: TGTGCCAGCAGTTTGCATACTAGCGGGGTAACCTACAATGAGCAGTTCTTC
CDR3: CASSLHTSGVTYNEQFF
V: TRBV27
D: TRBD2
J: TRBJ2-1
size: few